The 2 T cell receptor beta chains listed next were all sequenced from one sample in a study of CD8 T cells in Susac syndrome. When the RNA was reverse transcribed, random hexamers were used with an input of roughly 0.45 to 1 ug. TCRdb used MiXCR to reprocess the immunoSEQ multiplex PCR reads, holding one entry per CDR3 protein. The sample has under 250,000 distinct CDR3 sequences, 94% seen once. The sample taken for sequencing was CD4+ T cells from PBMCs. The source of these receptors is a human donor with Susac syndrome.

The chain has TRBV7-9 and TRBJ2-1; a possible D gene is TRBD1 (5 bases). V was shortened by 2 bases and J by 2 bases, with 7 bases between the two germline ends. The germline V gene encodes CDR1 SEHNR and CDR2 FQNEAQ (reference sequence). The CDR3 consists of 14 residues. The CDR3 sequence is CASSLSGTYNEQFF. DNA of the CDR3: TGTGCCAGCAGCTTATCAGGGACCTACAATGAGCAGTTCTTC.

The chain uses TRBV4-3 and TRBJ1-6; D may be TRBD1 (5 bases). The CDR3 totals 14 residues. Germline-derived CDR1 and CDR2 are LGHNA and YSLEER. The germline V and J ends were trimmed by 1 base and 8 bases, with 9 bases remaining between them. CDR3 nucleotides: TGCGCCAGCAGCCAAGCGGGGACCGATTCACCCCTCCACTTT. This sequence encodes CASSQAGTDSPLHF.